This T cell receptor gamma chain is from a study of Vδ1+ human thymocytes. Study-wide results and limits: Highly polyclonal TRG and TRD repertoires with Gaussian CDR3 length distributions appeared in thymus. Unlike peripheral blood Vdelta1+ controls, thymic delta-chain sequences included about 20% Vdelta2 and few Vdelta3. Many TRG clonotypes were shared between donors; TRD repertoires were essentially private.

This clone has a handful of counts. No antigen is known for it. Thymocytes were sorted as CD3+ TCRVdelta1+ TCRVdelta2- after alphabeta T cell depletion. Vdelta1+ thymocyte sorts reached between roughly 98% and 99.6% purity. This CDR3 contains 13 residues. Trimming took 5 bases from V and 5 from J; bases not matched to a gene: 9. The germline CDR1 and CDR2 sequences are GITISATS and ISYDGTV (reference sequence). RNA was extracted from the cells and then reverse transcribed. Multiplex PCR used pooled V-gene forward primers and a constant-region reverse primer to amplify CDR3s. TCRdb reanalysed the multiplex PCR reads via CATT. Here the sample spans about 36,000 gamma-chain clones, 20% to 25% being singletons.

The J gene is TRGJ1 or TRGJ2, the V gene TRGV9. The sequence derives from a girl younger than two who had congenital heart surgery. The material sequenced was Vdelta1+ gamma-delta thymocytes from the thymus. Subset here: FACS-sorted CD3+ TCRalphabeta- TCRVdelta1+ TCRVdelta2- thymocytes. The DNA for the CDR3 is TGTGCCTTGTGGGCCGAGTCGAATTATAAGAAACTCTTT. Translation: CALWAESNYKKLF.